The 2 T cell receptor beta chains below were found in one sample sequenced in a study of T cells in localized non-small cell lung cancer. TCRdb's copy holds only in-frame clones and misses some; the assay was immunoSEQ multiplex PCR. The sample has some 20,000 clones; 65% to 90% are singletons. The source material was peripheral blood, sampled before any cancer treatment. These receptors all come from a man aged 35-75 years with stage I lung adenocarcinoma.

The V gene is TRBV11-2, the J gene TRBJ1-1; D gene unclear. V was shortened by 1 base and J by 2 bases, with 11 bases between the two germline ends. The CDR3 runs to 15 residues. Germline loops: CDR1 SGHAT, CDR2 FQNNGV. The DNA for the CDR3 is TGTGCCAGCAGCTTAGTTGATTCCCGAAACACTGAAGCTTTCTTT. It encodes CASSLVDSRNTEAFF.

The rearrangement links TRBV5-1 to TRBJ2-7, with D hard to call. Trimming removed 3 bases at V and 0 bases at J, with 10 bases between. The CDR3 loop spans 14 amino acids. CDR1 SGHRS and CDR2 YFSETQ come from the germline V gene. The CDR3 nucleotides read TGCGCCAGCAGCTCCGAAGGCCTCTCCTACGAGCAGTACTTC. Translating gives CASSSEGLSYEQYF.